These 7 T cell receptor beta chains were sequenced from one sample in a study of neurological immune-mediated disorders. TCRdb recomputed calls from the 5' RACE reads with MiXCR, one row per CDR3 protein. The sample holds approximately 58,000 distinct CDR3 sequences, over 9.5% seen once. Sequencing used PBMCs. The source is a man aged 60-69 years in good health.

This clonotype was seen repeatedly, ten times or more. V and J are TRBV7-2 and TRBJ1-2, with D possibly matching TRBD1 (5 bases). The CDR3 spans 14 residues. The ends were cut back, 5 bases at V and 7 bases at J, with 17 bases in the middle. From germline, CDR1 is SGHTA and CDR2 FQGNSA. CDR3 residues: CASSTTQGYGGYTF. CDR3 DNA sequence: TGTGCCAGCAGCACAACTCAGGGATACGGTGGCTACACCTTC.

This clonotype has ten or more counts. The rearrangement joins TRBV5-1 to TRBJ2-5; D might be TRBD2 (5 bases). V was pared by 2 bases and J by 2 bases, with 7 bases between. The CDR3 totals 13 residues. Germline V gene data show CDR1 as SGHRS and CDR2 as YFSETQ. For the CDR3, the DNA is TGCGCCAGCAGCTTCCGGGGTCAAGAGACCCAGTACTTC. This gives the protein CASSFRGQETQYF.

This clonotype is judged medium-sized. The chain employs TRBV20-1 and TRBJ2-1; weak D call: TRBD1 (6 bases). Germline CDR1 and CDR2: DFQATT and SNEGSKA (reference sequence). V was pared by 5 bases and J by 0 bases, with 8 bases between. CDR3 length: 13 amino acids. In nucleotides, the CDR3 is TGCAGTGCTCACAGGGACTCCTACAATGAGCAGTTCTTC. It specifies CSAHRDSYNEQFF.

This clonotype was recorded at least ten times. V is TRBV9 and J is TRBJ1-6, with D hard to call. Deletions cut 0 bases from V and 6 bases from J, with 4 bases between. The CDR3 consists of 13 residues. The germline CDR1 and CDR2 sequences are SGDLS and YYNGEE. CDR3 sequence: CASSVELNSPLHF. DNA for the CDR3: TGTGCCAGCAGCGTAGAGCTTAATTCACCCCTCCACTTT.

This clonotype was seen many times. The chain carries TRBV6-2 or TRBV6-3 and TRBJ2-7; D is unresolved. CDR1 and CDR2 from the germline V gene are MNHEY and SVGEGT. The CDR3 contains 14 residues. V was shortened by 2 bases and J by 0 bases, with 8 bases between the two germline ends. CDR3 in amino acids: CASSYRHSSYEQYF. CDR3 sequence (DNA): TGTGCCAGCAGTTACCGGCATAGCTCCTACGAGCAGTACTTC.

At least ten counts were recorded for this clonotype. The genes are TRBV7-2 and TRBJ2-7, with D perhaps matching TRBD1 or TRBD2 (5 bases each). With 1 base removed from V and 7 bases from J, the gap between germline ends came to 17 bases. Germline V lookup: CDR1 SGHTA, CDR2 FQGNSA. The CDR3 covers 15 residues. CDR3 sequence reads: CASSLGGYPPREQYF. As DNA, the CDR3 is TGTGCCAGCAGCTTAGGGGGGTACCCGCCGCGGGAGCAGTACTTC. Combining the CDR3 with reference TRBV7-2 and TRBJ2-7 gives the whole variable domain GAGVSQSPSNKVTEKGKDVELRCDPISGHTALYWYRQSLGQGLEFLIYFQGNSAPDKSGLPSDRFSAERTGGSVSTLTIQRTQQEDSAVYLCASSLGGYPPREQYFGPGTRLTVT.

This clonotype was counted many times. The chain uses TRBV7-9 and TRBJ2-1, with a tentative D call TRBD2 (5 bases). There are 11 residues in the CDR3. The V end was cut by 5 bases, the J end by 10 bases, with 9 bases between. Per the germline V gene, CDR1 is SEHNR and CDR2 is FQNEAQ (reference sequence). This CDR3 is CASSRSDEQFF. In DNA form, the CDR3 reads TGTGCCAGCAGCCGTAGCGACGAGCAGTTCTTC. Together with reference TRBV7-9 and TRBJ2-1, the CDR3 gives the full variable domain: DTGVSQNPRHKITKRGQNVTFRCDPISEHNRLYWYRQTLGQGPEFLTYFQNEAQLEKSRLLSDRFSAERPKGSFSTLEIQRTEQGDSAMYLCASSRSDEQFFGPGTRLTVL.